The 16 T cell receptor beta chains in this list originate from one sample, sequenced in a study of CD8 T cells in Susac syndrome. RNA totalling roughly 0.45 to 1 ug underwent reverse transcription with random hexamers. One entry per CDR3 protein, called by TCRdb with MiXCR from the immunoSEQ multiplex PCR reads. This sample carries about 200,000 distinct CDR3 sequences, 85% to 95% of them seen once, and the ten largest clones take 0.095% to 0.12%. Sequenced: CD4+ T cells from PBMCs. The source of these receptors is a human donor in good health.

The chain combines TRBV4-2 with TRBJ1-1; 7 bases fit TRBD1. Germline V gene lookup returns CDR1 LGHNA and CDR2 YNFKEQ. V lost 1 base to trimming and J lost 5 bases; unmatched junction nucleotides: 4. CDR3 length: 14 amino acids. CDR3 region: CASSQAGGGTEAFF. In nucleotides, the CDR3 is TGTGCCAGCAGCCAAGCAGGGGGAGGGACTGAAGCTTTCTTT.

The chain couples TRBV24-1 to TRBJ2-1; 8 positions match TRBD2. V was pared by 1 base and J by 8 bases, with 6 bases of the junction left unmatched. Germline V lookup: CDR1 KGHDR, CDR2 SFDVKD. The CDR3 loop spans 15 amino acids. The CDR3, as DNA: TGTGCCACCAGTGATTTCGCGGGAGGAGGGGATGAGCAGTTCTTC. This encodes CATSDFAGGGDEQFF.

This sequence joins TRBV15 and TRBJ1-5, with a tentative D call TRBD1 (5 bases). The V gene lost 4 bases and the J gene lost 4 bases, with 11 bases spanning the gap. CDR3 size: 14 residues. Germline V lookup: CDR1 LNHNV, CDR2 YYDKDF (reference sequence). The CDR3 protein is CATSIVGENQPQHF. The CDR3 nucleotides read TGTGCCACCAGCATAGTAGGGGAGAATCAGCCCCAGCATTTT.

This clonotype was found a few times. This rearrangement joins TRBV7-9 to TRBJ2-7; D not resolved. This CDR3 region has 13 residues. V gave up 5 bases and J gave up 6 bases, with 14 bases separating them. Germline V gene sequence: CDR1 SEHNR, CDR2 FQNEAQ (reference sequence). Here the CDR3 reads CASSHVLGAEQYV. The CDR3 DNA sequence: TGTGCCAGCAGCCACGTTTTAGGAGCCGAGCAGTACGTC.

The J gene is TRBJ1-5, the V gene TRBV29-1, with a possible D match to TRBD1 (6 bases). This CDR3 is 14 amino acids long. V was cut by 6 bases and J by 5 bases, with 17 bases left in between. Germline CDR1 SQVTM, CDR2 ANQGSEA. CDR3 nucleotide sequence: TGCAGCGTGGGGCAGGGGAATTTGGATCAGCCCCAGCATTTT. Its protein product is CSVGQGNLDQPQHF.

CDR3 region: CSSRGQETQYF. The CDR3 DNA reads TGCAGCTCAAGGGGGCAAGAGACCCAGTACTTC. The chain joins TRBV29-1 to TRBJ2-5; a weak D match, TRBD1 (6 bases). Germline CDR1 reads SQVTM; CDR2 reads ANQGSEA. V shed 8 bases and J shed 2 bases, with 9 bases lying between them. The CDR3 loop spans 11 amino acids.

The rearrangement links TRBV9 to TRBJ2-7, with a possible D match to TRBD1 (6 bases). The CDR3 is made up of 15 amino acids. Germline CDR1 SGDLS, CDR2 YYNGEE. Trimming shortened V by 0 bases and J by 3 bases, and 13 bases separated the two germline ends. The CDR3, as DNA: TGTGCCAGCAGCGTAGCTAAAGGGGGATGCTACGAGCAGTACGTC. Translated, it gives CASSVAKGGCYEQYV.

This clonotype was seen only once. The CDR3 DNA sequence: TGTGCCAGCAGTCCAAAGAGGGACAGCTCGCAGTATTTT. It translates to CASSPKRDSSQYF. V and J are TRBV6-1 and TRBJ2-3; TRBD1 aligns across 7 bases. Germline-derived CDR1 and CDR2 are MNHNS and SASEGT. The CDR3 sequence is 13 residues long. The ends lost 5 bases at V and 10 bases at J; junction bases unmatched: 9.

The gene calls are TRBV7-8 and TRBJ1-2; 11 bases match TRBD1. The CDR3 has 15 amino acids. The ends lost 4 bases at V and 7 bases at J; junction bases unmatched: 8. Germline lookup yields CDR1 SGHVS and CDR2 FQNEAQ. The CDR3 reads CASSSWDRGESGYTF. For the CDR3, the DNA is TGTGCCAGCAGCTCGTGGGACAGGGGGGAGAGTGGCTACACCTTC. The full variable domain, with the rest looked up from reference TRBV7-8 and TRBJ1-2, is GAGVSQSPRYKVAKRGQDVALRCDPISGHVSLFWYQQALGQGPEFLTYFQNEAQLDKSGLPSDRFFAERPEGSVSTLKIQRTQQEDSAVYLCASSSWDRGESGYTFGSGTRLTVV.

This sequence joins TRBV3-1 and TRBJ1-5; 8 bases match TRBD1. The CDR3 length is 15 residues. Germline V gene lookup returns CDR1 LGHDT and CDR2 YNNKEL (reference sequence). Germline trimming cut 6 bases from V and 3 bases from J; bases unmatched to any gene: 7. The CDR3 DNA reads as TGTGCCAGCAGTTCTCAGGGGGCCTTCAATCAGCCCCAGCATTTT. Amino acids: CASSSQGAFNQPQHF. Filled out from reference TRBV3-1 and TRBJ1-5, the complete variable domain reads DTAVSQTPKYLVTQMGNDKSIKCEQNLGHDTMYWYKQDSKKFLKIMFSYNNKELIINETVPNRFSPKSPDKAHLNLHINSLELGDSAVYFCASSSQGAFNQPQHFGDGTRLSIL.

J is TRBJ2-7 and V is TRBV1; no DNA check was done on the table's D call, TRBD2. TRBV1 is a recognized pseudogene. The CDR3 contains 17 residues. CDR3 coding DNA: TGCACCAGCAGCCAAGAAAGGGGACTAGCGGCCTCCTACGAGCAGTACGTC. This codes for CTSSQERGLAASYEQYV.

The V call is TRBV5-7, the J call TRBJ2-7; 7 bases fit TRBD1. TRBV5-7 has ORF status, its function being uncertain. CDR3 size: 17 residues. J lost 7 bases, V lost 1 base, and 17 bases had no gene match. CDR3 amino acids: CASSLPSDAGGRSEQYV. The DNA for the CDR3 is TGTGCCAGCAGCTTGCCGTCCGACGCAGGGGGTAGAAGTGAGCAGTACGTC.

The gene calls are TRBV29-1 and TRBJ2-7; no reliable D call. Germline V lookup: CDR1 SQVTM, CDR2 ANQGSEA. Trimming stripped 4 bases from V and 3 bases from J, with 7 bases between. The CDR3 consists of 11 residues. The CDR3 reads CSVAHDYEQYV. Written as DNA, the CDR3 is TGCAGCGTTGCACATGACTACGAGCAGTACGTC.

V is TRBV12-3 or TRBV12-4 and J is TRBJ1-1; no reliable D call. The V end was cut by 5 bases, the J end by 4 bases, with 14 bases between. CDR3 length: 14 residues. This CDR3 reads CASSPLIVGTEAFF. The CDR3 nucleotides are TGTGCCAGCAGTCCCCTAATAGTGGGCACTGAAGCTTTCTTT.

The chain recombines TRBV20-1 with TRBJ2-3; no definite D call. Germline V lookup: CDR1 DFQATT, CDR2 SNEGSKA (reference sequence). There are 15 residues in the CDR3. V was trimmed by 5 bases and J by 4 bases, leaving 19 bases between them. The CDR3 sequence is CSASWSDSGADTQYF. The CDR3 nucleotides read TGCAGTGCTTCCTGGTCTGATTCGGGCGCAGATACGCAGTATTTT.

The chain combines TRBV4-1 with TRBJ2-2; the match to TRBD2 covers 8 bases. Germline V gives CDR1 MGHRA, CDR2 YSYEKL. V lost 0 bases and J lost 6; bases outside the gene matches: 3. The CDR3 length is 15 residues. The CDR3: CASSQEASGSGELFF. CDR3 bases: TGCGCCAGCAGCCAAGAGGCTAGCGGGTCCGGGGAGCTGTTTTTT.